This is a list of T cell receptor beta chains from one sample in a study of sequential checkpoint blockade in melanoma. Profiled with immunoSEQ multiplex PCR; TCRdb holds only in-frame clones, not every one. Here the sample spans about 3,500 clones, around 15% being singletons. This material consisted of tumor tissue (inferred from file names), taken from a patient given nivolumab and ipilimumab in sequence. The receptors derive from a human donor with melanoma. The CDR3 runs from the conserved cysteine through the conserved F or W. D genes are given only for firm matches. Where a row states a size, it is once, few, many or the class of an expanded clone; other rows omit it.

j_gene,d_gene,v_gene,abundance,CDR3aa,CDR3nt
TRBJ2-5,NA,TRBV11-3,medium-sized,CASSQAPGTRETQYF,TGTGCCAGCAGCCAGGCCCCCGGGACAAGAGAGACCCAGTACTTC
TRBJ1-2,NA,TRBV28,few,CASTTLDTVNYGYTF,TGTGCCAGCACCACCCTAGACACAGTGAACTATGGCTACACCTTC
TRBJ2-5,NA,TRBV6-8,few,CASRDIPIRTAALQETQYF,TGTGCCAGCAGAGACATACCAATAAGAACCGCCGCACTACAAGAGACCCAGTACTTC
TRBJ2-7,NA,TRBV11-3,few,CASSDATGVFYEQYF,TGTGCCAGCAGCGATGCTACGGGGGTATTCTACGAGCAGTACTTC
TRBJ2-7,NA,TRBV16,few,CASSQRRLYEQYF,TGTGCCAGCAGCCAAAGACGACTCTACGAGCAGTACTTC
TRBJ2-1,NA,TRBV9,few,CASSPRGGLNNEQFF,TGTGCCAGCAGCCCCCGAGGGGGTCTAAACAATGAGCAGTTCTTC
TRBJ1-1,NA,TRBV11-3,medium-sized,CASSGQQAMNTEAFF,TGTGCCAGCAGCGGACAGCAAGCGATGAACACTGAAGCTTTCTTT
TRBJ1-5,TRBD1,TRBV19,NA,CASSIQGGNQPQHF,TGTGCCAGTAGTATTCAGGGGGGCAATCAGCCCCAGCATTTT
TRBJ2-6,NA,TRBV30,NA,CAWQQGSGANVLTF,TGTGCCTGGCAACAGGGTTCTGGGGCCAACGTCCTGACTTTC
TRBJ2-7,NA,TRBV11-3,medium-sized,CASSPRNAPSSYEQYF,TGTGCCAGCAGCCCCCGGAACGCTCCGAGCTCCTACGAGCAGTACTTC
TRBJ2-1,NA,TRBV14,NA,CASSPRQDNEQFF,TGTGCCAGCAGCCCCCGACAGGACAATGAGCAGTTCTTC
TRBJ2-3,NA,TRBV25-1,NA,CASISGGVDTQYF,TGTGCCAGCATTTCAGGGGGGGTAGATACGCAGTATTTT
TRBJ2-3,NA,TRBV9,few,CASSVSDYTQYF,TGTGCCAGCAGCGTCTCGGATTATACGCAGTATTTT
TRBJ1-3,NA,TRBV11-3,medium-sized,CASSATVSGNTIYF,TGTGCCAGCAGCGCTACAGTATCTGGAAACACCATATATTTT
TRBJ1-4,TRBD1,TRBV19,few,CASSRDSRGSEKLFF,TGTGCCAGTAGCCGGGACAGCCGAGGGTCTGAAAAACTGTTTTTT
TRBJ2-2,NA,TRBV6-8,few,CASSRDNANTGELFF,TGTGCCAGCAGCCGGGACAACGCAAACACCGGGGAGCTGTTTTTT
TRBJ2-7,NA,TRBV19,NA,CASSISGGRGYEQYF,TGTGCCAGTAGTATTTCAGGTGGAAGGGGGTACGAGCAGTACTTC
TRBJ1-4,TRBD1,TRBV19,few,CASSPGQNNEKLFF,TGTGCCAGTAGTCCGGGACAGAATAATGAAAAACTGTTTTTT
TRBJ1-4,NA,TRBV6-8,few,CASTISATNEKLFF,TGTGCCAGCACCATATCCGCAACTAATGAAAAACTGTTTTTT
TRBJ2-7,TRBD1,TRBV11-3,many,CASRPSGGEYIYEQYF,TGTGCCAGCAGGCCTTCAGGGGGCGAGTACATATACGAGCAGTACTTC
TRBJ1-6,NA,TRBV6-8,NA,CASSYGKGGNSPLHF,TGTGCCAGCAGTTACGGGAAGGGCGGTAATTCACCCCTCCACTTT
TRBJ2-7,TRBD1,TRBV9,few,CASSQGSGQGADYEQYF,TGTGCCAGCAGCCAGGGAAGTGGTCAGGGGGCAGACTACGAGCAGTACTTC
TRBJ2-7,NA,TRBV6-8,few,CASSYSKDAYEQYF,TGTGCCAGCAGTTACTCGAAAGACGCCTACGAGCAGTACTTC
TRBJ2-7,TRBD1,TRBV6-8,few,CASSATGDPHGEQYF,TGTGCCAGCAGTGCTACAGGGGACCCCCACGGCGAGCAGTACTTC
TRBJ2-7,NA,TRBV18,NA,CASSPQESYEQYF,TGTGCCAGCTCACCTCAGGAATCGTACGAGCAGTACTTC
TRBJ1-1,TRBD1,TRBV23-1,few,CASSLLGQGNTEAFF,TGCGCCAGCAGCCTTCTCGGACAGGGGAACACTGAAGCTTTCTTT
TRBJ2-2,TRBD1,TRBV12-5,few,CASGRQGGLVGELFF,TGTGCTAGTGGTCGACAGGGCGGGCTCGTCGGGGAGCTGTTTTTT
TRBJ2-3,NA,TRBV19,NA,CASSRGREYAADTQYF,TGTGCCAGTAGTAGGGGCCGGGAGTACGCCGCAGATACGCAGTATTTT
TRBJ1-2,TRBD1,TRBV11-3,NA,CASSFPDRVENGYTF,TGTGCCAGCAGCTTCCCGGACAGGGTAGAGAATGGCTACACCTTC
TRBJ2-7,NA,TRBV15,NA,CATSRDFRFQYEQYF,TGTGCCACCAGCAGAGATTTCCGGTTTCAATACGAGCAGTACTTC
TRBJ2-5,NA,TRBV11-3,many,CASSFGGSNQETQYF,TGTGCCAGCAGCTTTGGGGGTTCTAACCAAGAGACCCAGTACTTC
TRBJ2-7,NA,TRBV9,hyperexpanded,CASSLTSADWIYEQYF,TGTGCCAGCAGCTTAACCTCAGCGGACTGGATCTACGAGCAGTACTTC
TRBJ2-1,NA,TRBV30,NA,CAWSGRGNEQFF,TGTGCCTGGAGTGGGAGAGGCAATGAGCAGTTCTTC
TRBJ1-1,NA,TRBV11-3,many,CASSWLGGENTEAFF,TGTGCCAGCAGCTGGCTGGGCGGGGAGAACACTGAAGCTTTCTTT
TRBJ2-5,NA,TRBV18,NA,CASSPRTSETQYF,TGTGCCAGCTCACCACGTACGTCGGAGACCCAGTACTTC
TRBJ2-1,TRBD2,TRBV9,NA,CASSVGVSGVSDEQFF,TGTGCCAGCAGCGTAGGGGTTAGCGGGGTATCGGATGAGCAGTTCTTC
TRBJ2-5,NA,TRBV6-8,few,CASSLAGTGQETQYF,TGTGCCAGCAGCTTAGCCGGGACTGGACAAGAGACCCAGTACTTC
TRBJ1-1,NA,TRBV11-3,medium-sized,CASSLGAGATEAFF,TGTGCCAGCAGCTTAGGAGCGGGGGCCACTGAAGCTTTCTTT
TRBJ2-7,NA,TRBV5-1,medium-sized,CASSLDGGTQYEQYF,TGCGCCAGCAGCTTGGATGGCGGGACACAATACGAGCAGTACTTC
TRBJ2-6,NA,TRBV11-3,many,CASSLGAGANVLTF,TGTGCCAGCAGCTTGGGGGCTGGGGCCAACGTCCTGACTTTC
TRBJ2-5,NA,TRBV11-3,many,CASSLSLGEETQYF,TGTGCCAGCAGCTTATCCCTCGGAGAAGAGACCCAGTACTTC
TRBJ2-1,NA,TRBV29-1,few,CSVEANPSSEQFF,TGCAGCGTTGAAGCAAACCCTAGCAGTGAGCAGTTCTTC
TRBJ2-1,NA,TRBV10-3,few,CAISESPDWVRDEQFF,TGTGCCATCAGTGAGTCCCCCGACTGGGTTCGGGATGAGCAGTTCTTC
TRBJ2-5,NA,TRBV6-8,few,CASSYVGYQETQYF,TGTGCCAGCAGTTACGTCGGGTACCAAGAGACCCAGTACTTC
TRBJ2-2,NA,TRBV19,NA,CASSNRATAGELFF,TGTGCCAGTAGTAATAGGGCGACGGCCGGGGAGCTGTTTTTT
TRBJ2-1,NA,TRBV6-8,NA,CATLVRFTDNEQFF,TGTGCCACCCTTGTCCGGTTCACCGACAATGAGCAGTTCTTC
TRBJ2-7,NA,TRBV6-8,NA,CASSYTATGASEQYF,TGTGCCAGCAGTTACACGGCTACCGGGGCTTCCGAGCAGTACTTC
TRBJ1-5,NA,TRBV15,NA,CATSRTDQGPNQPQHF,TGTGCCACCAGCAGAACAGACCAGGGCCCCAATCAGCCCCAGCATTTT
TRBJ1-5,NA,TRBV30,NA,CAWSGSDLFNQPQHF,TGTGCCTGGAGTGGCTCAGATTTATTCAATCAGCCCCAGCATTTT
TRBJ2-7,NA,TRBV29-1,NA,CSVARDWGYEQYF,TGCAGCGTCGCACGGGACTGGGGGTACGAGCAGTACTTC
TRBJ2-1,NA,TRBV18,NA,CASSPLDVYEQFF,TGTGCCAGCTCTCCACTTGATGTCTATGAGCAGTTCTTC
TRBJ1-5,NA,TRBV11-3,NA,CASSFRDSNQPQHF,TGTGCCAGCAGCTTCCGGGACAGCAATCAGCCCCAGCATTTT